The 13 T cell receptor beta chains below were found in one sample sequenced in a study of blood T cell repertoires in COVID-19. The method was immunoSEQ multiplex PCR; TCRdb's version includes in-frame clones alone and lacks a portion of them. The sample records about 220,000 clones, approximately 91% being singletons. Specimen: peripheral blood. Receptors were obtained from a man in his forties or fifties with acute or convalescent COVID-19.

The V and J genes are TRBV4-3 and TRBJ2-7; D might be TRBD2 (5 bases). The V end was cut by 4 bases, the J end by 6 bases, with 10 bases between. The CDR3 contains 12 residues. The germline CDR1 and CDR2 sequences are LGHNA and YSLEER. The CDR3 DNA follows: TGCGCCAGCAGCCCCTACGGAGGCGAGCAGTACTTC. Its translation is CASSPYGGEQYF.

The V call is TRBV28, the J call TRBJ2-1, with TRBD1 matching 10 bases. The CDR3 covers 15 residues. The germline V gene encodes CDR1 MDHEN and CDR2 SYDVKM. V lost 7 bases to trimming and J lost 5 bases; unmatched junction nucleotides: 8. Here the CDR3 reads CASTPTGTGDNEQFF. As DNA, the CDR3 is TGTGCCAGCACCCCCACCGGGACAGGGGACAATGAGCAGTTCTTC. The full variable domain, in which reference TRBV28 and TRBJ2-1 provide the parts outside the CDR3, is DVKVTQSSRYLVKRTGEKVFLECVQDMDHENMFWYRQDPGLGLRLIYFSYDVKMKEKGDIPEGYSVSREKKERFSLILESASTNQTSMYLCASTPTGTGDNEQFFGPGTRLTVL.

The gene calls are TRBV11-3 and TRBJ1-1; D is perhaps TRBD1 (5 bases). The V and J ends lost 6 bases and 1 base respectively, with 9 bases between them. Per germline, CDR1 SGHNT and CDR2 YENEEA. The CDR3 sequence is 13 residues long. The CDR3 protein is CASSSDRNTEAFF. The CDR3 nucleotides are TGTGCCAGCAGTTCTGACAGGAACACTGAAGCTTTCTTT.

The chain couples TRBV10-3 to TRBJ1-5; D is uncertain. Between the trimmed V and J ends, which lost 0 bases and 7 bases, there was a span of 7 bases. Germline V gene sequence: CDR1 ENHRY, CDR2 SYGVKD. There are 13 residues in the CDR3. The CDR3 reads CAISESNGQPQHF. As DNA, the CDR3 is TGTGCCATCAGTGAGTCGAACGGGCAGCCCCAGCATTTT.

The count of this clone is one. Germline is not matched at one junction end, which may reflect a read error. The chain combines TRBV11-2 with TRBJ1-1; D is perhaps TRBD1 (5 bases). Germline lookup yields CDR1 SGHAT and CDR2 FQNNGV. The CDR3 totals 16 residues. In DNA, the CDR3 is TGTGTCAGCAGCTTAGGCCCTAGACCGGGGGGAACTGAAGCTTTCTTT. Encoded protein: CVSSLGPRPGGTEAFF.

The chain uses TRBV18 and TRBJ2-1; the D gene is possibly TRBD1 (6 bases). Germline V gene data show CDR1 as KGHSH and CDR2 as LQKENI. The CDR3 spans 11 residues. V lost 2 bases, J lost 10 bases, and 6 bases lay in between. CDR3 protein: CASSPDREQFF. CDR3 DNA: TGTGCCAGCTCACCAGACAGGGAGCAGTTCTTC.

This clone was picked up a small number of times. This chain links TRBV2 with TRBJ2-1, with a possible D match to TRBD2 (6 bases). The CDR3 runs 13 residues. Germline loops: CDR1 SNHLY, CDR2 FYNNEI. Trimming cost V 7 bases and J 7 bases, with 14 bases left between them. CDR3 region: CASIRESGNEQFF. For the CDR3, the DNA is TGTGCCAGCATACGCGAAAGCGGGAATGAGCAGTTCTTC.

This rearrangement joins TRBV5-1 to TRBJ2-1; D might be TRBD1 (5 bases). CDR3 size: 12 residues. V gave up 7 bases and J gave up 3 bases, with 8 bases separating them. Germline CDR1 SGHRS, CDR2 YFSETQ. The CDR3 reads CASGRGYNEQFF. Here the CDR3 DNA reads TGCGCCAGCGGAAGGGGCTACAATGAGCAGTTCTTC.

The chain uses TRBV4-1 and TRBJ2-7; D is ambiguous. This CDR3 is built from 14 residues. Trimming took off 3 bases at V and 3 bases at J, with 12 bases between the two ends. Germline V gene sequence: CDR1 MGHRA, CDR2 YSYEKL. The CDR3 region is CASSQADHGYEQYF. CDR3 coding DNA: TGCGCCAGCAGCCAGGCAGATCATGGCTACGAGCAGTACTTC.

The chain links TRBV27 to TRBJ2-3, with TRBD2 matching over 10 bases. V lost 5 bases and J lost 7; bases outside the gene matches: 15. This CDR3 has 17 amino acids. Germline CDR1 and CDR2: MNHEY and SMNVEV (reference sequence). The CDR3 DNA reads as TGTGCCAGCAGTAAGTTTGTTGCTAGCGGGAGCTCAAATACGCAGTATTTT. This sequence encodes CASSKFVASGSSNTQYF.

V usage is TRBV27 and J usage is TRBJ2-7, with TRBD1 matching over 7 bases. The germline V gene encodes CDR1 MNHEY and CDR2 SMNVEV (reference sequence). The CDR3 loop spans 16 amino acids. V lost 0 bases and J lost 1; bases outside the gene matches: 6. In nucleotides, the CDR3 is TGTGCCAGCAGTTTATCGGGACGGGGACAGTCCTACGAGCAGTACTTC. It encodes CASSLSGRGQSYEQYF.

The rearrangement links TRBV28 to TRBJ1-4; D call uncertain. The CDR3 is 12 residues long. Germline-derived CDR1 and CDR2 are MDHEN and SYDVKM. Trimming stripped 6 bases from V and 11 bases from J, with 13 bases between. The chain's CDR3 is CASSRRSGKLFF. CDR3 bases: TGTGCCAGCAGCCGTCGGTCGGGGAAACTGTTTTTT.

The chain joins TRBV7-2 to TRBJ1-1; tentative D call: TRBD1 (5 bases). CDR1 and CDR2 from the germline V gene are SGHTA and FQGNSA. This CDR3 spans 14 amino acids. Trimming pared 3 bases from V and 5 bases from J, leaving 13 bases between. The DNA for the CDR3 is TGTGCCAGCAGCTTCGCCACGGGGGGGACTGAAGCTTTCTTT. It encodes CASSFATGGTEAFF.